The 21 T cell receptor beta chains in this list originate from one sample, sequenced in a study of early T cells in non-severe SARS-CoV-2 infection. TCRdb reanalysed the 5' RACE reads using MiXCR and keeps one entry per CDR3 protein. The profile shows 90,000 to 120,000 distinct CDR3 sequences, approximately 10% of them singletons. The source material was whole blood. These receptors originate from an adult who was a healthcare worker with PCR-confirmed SARS-CoV-2 infection or an uninfected control (not recorded which).

This clonotype turned up a few times. The V gene is TRBV20-1, the J gene TRBJ2-7; D is tentatively TRBD1 or TRBD2 (7 bases each). Looked up from germline, CDR1 is DFQATT and CDR2 is SNEGSKA (reference sequence). The CDR3 contains 13 residues. The ends were cut back, 7 bases at V and 3 bases at J, with 16 bases in the middle. In nucleotides, the CDR3 is TGCAGTGGCGAGGCAGGGGGGGACTACGAGCAGTACTTC. The encoded protein is CSGEAGGDYEQYF.

This sequence joins TRBV7-3 and TRBJ2-1, with 10 bases identical to TRBD2. This CDR3 region has 17 residues. Per the germline V gene, CDR1 is SGHTA and CDR2 is FQGTGA. J was trimmed by 7 bases and V by 4 bases; bases with no gene match: 13. The CDR3 DNA is TGTGCCAGCAGCTCTAACGGGGAGACTAGCGGGCCTAATGAGCAGTTCTTC. Amino acid sequence: CASSSNGETSGPNEQFF.

This clonotype came up many times. This chain joins TRBV28 and TRBJ2-3; 12 bases are shared with TRBD2. The CDR3 consists of 14 residues. V shed 10 bases, J shed 4 bases, and the junction held 6 bases outside the gene matches. Germline V gene lookup returns CDR1 MDHEN and CDR2 SYDVKM. CDR3 protein: CATQGLAGSDTQYF. Written as DNA, the CDR3 is TGTGCCACCCAGGGACTAGCGGGTTCAGATACGCAGTATTTT.

This clonotype came up many times. The rearrangement links TRBV28 to TRBJ2-3; possibly TRBD2 for D (6 bases). CDR3 length: 15 amino acids. V was cut by 5 bases and J by 2 bases, with 14 bases left in between. CDR1 MDHEN and CDR2 SYDVKM come from the germline V gene. The CDR3 reads CASSPGTGDTDTQYF. As DNA, the CDR3 is TGTGCCAGCAGTCCCGGGACTGGAGACACAGATACGCAGTATTTT.

V and J are TRBV21-1 and TRBJ2-2; the table's D gene call, TRBD1, was not cross checked with the DNA. TRBV21-1 is labeled a pseudogene. The CDR3 consists of 13 residues. The CDR3 DNA sequence: TGTGCCAGGCGGACAGGCGCGCCCGGGGAGCTGTTTTTT. This sequence encodes CARRTGAPGELFF.

This clonotype occurred a few times. The rearrangement joins TRBV11-3 to TRBJ2-1; 13 positions match TRBD2. In germline, CDR1 is SGHNT, CDR2 YENEEA. The length of the CDR3 is 16 residues. V lost 5 bases to trimming and J lost 2 bases; unmatched junction nucleotides: 3. This CDR3 is CASSAGTSGAYNEQFF. The CDR3 coding sequence is TGTGCCAGCAGCGCCGGGACTAGCGGGGCCTACAATGAGCAGTTCTTC.

This clonotype has a count of ten or more. In DNA form, the CDR3 reads TGTGCCTGGAGTGGCGAAGCCCCTGAGCAGTTCTTC. Protein: CAWSGEAPEQFF. The chain joins TRBV30 to TRBJ2-1; D gene unclear. V was trimmed by 1 base and J by 9 bases, leaving 10 bases between them. The germline V gene has CDR1 GTSNPN and CDR2 SVGIG (reference sequence). This CDR3 spans 12 amino acids.

This clonotype was seen at least ten times. The chain links TRBV5-6 to TRBJ1-1; D ambiguous. V shed 1 base and J shed 1 base, with 8 bases lying between them. Germline-derived CDR1 and CDR2 are SGHDT and YYEEEE. The CDR3 has 14 residues. The CDR3 sequence: CASSLWIANTEAFF. In nucleotides, the CDR3 is TGTGCCAGCAGCTTGTGGATAGCGAACACTGAAGCTTTCTTT.

In this sample, this clonotype turned up a few times. The rearrangement links TRBV28 to TRBJ2-7; TRBD2 might be the D (6 bases). This CDR3 is 15 amino acids long. Between the trimmed V and J ends, which lost 3 bases and 5 bases, there was a span of 17 bases. The germline V gene has CDR1 MDHEN and CDR2 SYDVKM. The DNA of the CDR3 is TGTGCCAGCAGTTTTATTAGAGGCGGGACCAACGAGCAGTACTTC. Translated: CASSFIRGGTNEQYF.

This clonotype appeared a few times. The genes are TRBV5-1 and TRBJ2-2, with no clear D. The CDR3 runs to 17 residues. CDR1 is SGHRS and CDR2 is YFSETQ in the germline V gene. V was clipped by 1 base and J by 3 bases, with 16 bases between them. The CDR3 DNA sequence: TGCGCCAGCAGCTTGAGTCCGTCCATTGCTCACACCGGGGAGCTGTTTTTT. Translated, it gives CASSLSPSIAHTGELFF.

This clonotype occurred many times. This chain connects TRBV12-3 or TRBV12-4 to TRBJ1-2; D may be TRBD1 (6 bases). The CDR3 sequence is 14 residues long. The germline V and J ends were trimmed by 0 bases and 6 bases, with 11 bases remaining between them. The CDR3: CASSLADSFNGYTF. CDR3 nucleotide sequence: TGTGCCAGCAGTTTAGCGGACAGCTTTAATGGCTACACCTTC.

In this sample, this clonotype turned up a few times. The rearrangement joins TRBV24-1 to TRBJ2-3; 16 positions agree with TRBD2. V trimming: 2 bases; J trimming: 4 bases; junction bases outside the gene matches: 23. Germline CDR1 is KGHDR and CDR2 is SFDVKD. CDR3 length: 24 residues. The CDR3 DNA reads as TGTGCCACCAGTGATTCCCAGAATCGCGACAGGTACGGGACTAGCGGGAGGGCCGCAGATACGCAGTATTTT. As protein: CATSDSQNRDRYGTSGRAADTQYF.

This chain joins TRBV7-3 and TRBJ2-1; TRBD2 might be the D (6 bases). Germline V CDR1 and CDR2: SGHTA, FQGTGA. V was trimmed by 5 bases and J by 6 bases, leaving 14 bases between them. CDR3 length: 14 residues. CDR3: CASSPPGLGNEQFF. The CDR3 region has the DNA TGTGCCAGCAGCCCCCCGGGACTGGGCAATGAGCAGTTCTTC.

There are many counts of this clonotype. The chain has TRBV10-2 and TRBJ1-1; D is unresolved. Germline-derived CDR1 and CDR2 are WSHSY and SAAADI. The V end lost 8 bases, the J end lost 0 bases, and 7 bases lay between the germline ends. The CDR3 runs to 12 residues. Written as DNA, the CDR3 is TGCGCCAGCGGGTACATGAACACTGAAGCTTTCTTT. It codes for CASGYMNTEAFF.

The chain has TRBV15 and TRBJ1-6; no reliable D call. Germline CDR1 LNHNV, CDR2 YYDKDF (reference sequence). V lost 0 bases to trimming and J lost 9 bases, with 6 bases between them. The CDR3 is made up of 13 amino acids. CDR3 loop: CATSRDLISPLHF. In nucleotides, the CDR3 is TGTGCCACCAGCAGAGATTTAATTTCACCCCTCCACTTT.

This clonotype has just a few counts. The chain has TRBV6-2 or TRBV6-3 and TRBJ1-5; 8 nucleotides match TRBD1. This CDR3 is built from 13 residues. Germline V gene data show CDR1 as MNHEY and CDR2 as SVGEGT. With 8 bases clipped from V and 7 bases from J, the junction kept 7 bases outside the gene matches. The CDR3 loop is CASVPGGGQPQHF. As DNA, the CDR3 is TGTGCCAGCGTACCAGGGGGCGGCCAGCCCCAGCATTTT.

V is TRBV12-3 or TRBV12-4 and J is TRBJ2-2; the D gene is possibly TRBD2 (6 bases). Trimming shortened V by 0 bases and J by 2 bases, and 10 bases separated the two germline ends. The CDR3 runs 16 residues. The CDR3 spells CASSLAPGDNTGELFF. CDR3 coding DNA: TGTGCCAGCAGTTTAGCCCCGGGGGATAACACCGGGGAGCTGTTTTTT.

This clonotype was counted only a few times. The chain couples TRBV5-1 to TRBJ2-7, with a possible D match to TRBD1 (5 bases). CDR1 is SGHRS, CDR2 YFSETQ, per germline. V was trimmed by 4 bases and J by 2 bases, leaving 10 bases between them. The CDR3 length is 13 residues. CDR3 sequence: CASSLDSPYEQYF. The DNA of the CDR3 is TGCGCCAGCAGCCTTGACAGTCCCTACGAGCAGTACTTC.

This clonotype appeared a few times. This CDR3 reads CASSLGLGYTF. For the CDR3, the DNA is TGTGCCAGCAGTTTAGGACTTGGCTACACCTTC. The V call is TRBV12-3 or TRBV12-4, the J call TRBJ1-2; D not resolved. V lost 1 base to trimming and J lost 7 bases, with 4 bases between them. This CDR3 is built from 11 residues.

This clonotype was found a few times. V and J are TRBV24-1 and TRBJ2-3; D possibly corresponds to TRBD1 (5 bases). Germline V gene sequence: CDR1 KGHDR, CDR2 SFDVKD. The CDR3 totals 13 residues. The ends were cut back, 2 bases at V and 10 bases at J, with 12 bases in the middle. Written as DNA, the CDR3 is TGTGCCACCAGTGATTCCGGCAGGGATCCGCAGTATTTT. Translation: CATSDSGRDPQYF.

J is TRBJ2-3 and V is TRBV30; 10 nucleotides match TRBD2. V dropped 3 bases and J dropped 6; count of bases not matched to a gene: 0. CDR1 is GTSNPN, CDR2 SVGIG, per germline (reference sequence). CDR3 size: 12 residues. The chain's CDR3 is CAWRGLADTQYF. The CDR3 DNA sequence: TGTGCCTGGAGGGGACTAGCGGATACGCAGTATTTT.